This TCR beta chain came from a study of early stage breast cancer tumors. General study findings and limits: In about 85% of the 16 patients, blood comparison separated tumor from normal breast. Tumors had approximately 2.5-fold higher T cell density than normal breast.

Regarding this clone: The antigen remains unidentified.

Germline-derived CDR1 and CDR2 are SEHNR and FQNEAQ (reference sequence). V shed 5 bases and J shed 2 bases, with 10 bases lying between them. The CDR3 consists of 13 residues. Produced via immunoSEQ multiplex PCR; TCRdb's table is partial and in-frame only. The sample lists some 8,000 clones, approximately 80% occurring once. The chain carries TRBV7-9 and TRBJ2-7; D remains unclear. The sequenced sample consisted of normal breast tissue next to the tumor. The TCR was taken from a person aged 55 to 75 with breast cancer. The CDR3 sequence: CASSQTRAYEQYF. In DNA, the CDR3 is TGTGCCAGCAGCCAAACTCGGGCCTACGAGCAGTACTTC.